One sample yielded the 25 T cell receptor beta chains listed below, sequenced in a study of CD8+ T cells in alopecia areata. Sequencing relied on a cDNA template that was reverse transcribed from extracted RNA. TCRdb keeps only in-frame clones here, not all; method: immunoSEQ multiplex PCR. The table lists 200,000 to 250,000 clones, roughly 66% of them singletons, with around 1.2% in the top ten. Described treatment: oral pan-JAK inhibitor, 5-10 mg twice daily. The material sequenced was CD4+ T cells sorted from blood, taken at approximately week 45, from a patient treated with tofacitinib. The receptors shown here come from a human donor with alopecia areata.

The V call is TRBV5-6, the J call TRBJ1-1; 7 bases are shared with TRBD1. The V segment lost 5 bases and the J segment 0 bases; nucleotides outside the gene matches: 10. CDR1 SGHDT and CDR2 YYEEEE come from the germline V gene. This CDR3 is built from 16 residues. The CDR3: CASSRGGATLNTEAFF. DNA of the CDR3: TGTGCCAGCAGTCGAGGGGGCGCCACCTTGAACACTGAAGCTTTCTTT.

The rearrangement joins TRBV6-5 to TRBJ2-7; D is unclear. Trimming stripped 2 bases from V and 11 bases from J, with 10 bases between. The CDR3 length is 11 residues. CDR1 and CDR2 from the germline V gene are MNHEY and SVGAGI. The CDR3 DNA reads TGTGCCAGCAGTTACGGGCTATACGAGTACTTC. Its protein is CASSYGLYEYF.

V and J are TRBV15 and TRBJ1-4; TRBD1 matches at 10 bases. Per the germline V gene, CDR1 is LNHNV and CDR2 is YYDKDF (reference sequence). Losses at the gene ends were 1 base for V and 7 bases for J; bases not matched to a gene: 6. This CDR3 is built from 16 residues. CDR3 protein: CATSRARGQGSEKLFF. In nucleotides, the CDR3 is TGTGCCACCAGCAGAGCAAGGGGACAGGGGAGTGAAAAACTGTTTTTT.

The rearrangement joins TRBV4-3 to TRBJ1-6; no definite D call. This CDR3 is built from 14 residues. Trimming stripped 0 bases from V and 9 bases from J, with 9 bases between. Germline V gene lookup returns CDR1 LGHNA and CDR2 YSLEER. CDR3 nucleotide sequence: TGCGCCAGCAGCCAAGATCTAGGGATTTCACCCCTCCACTTT. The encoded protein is CASSQDLGISPLHF.

CDR3 sequence reads: CSAKGASGELFF. Written as DNA, the CDR3 is TGCAGCGCTAAAGGAGCGAGCGGGGAGCTGTTTTTT. The chain employs TRBV29-1 and TRBJ2-2, with no clear D. Germline V CDR1 and CDR2: SQVTM, ANQGSEA. V lost 7 bases to trimming and J lost 7 bases, with 13 bases between them. This CDR3 contains 12 residues.

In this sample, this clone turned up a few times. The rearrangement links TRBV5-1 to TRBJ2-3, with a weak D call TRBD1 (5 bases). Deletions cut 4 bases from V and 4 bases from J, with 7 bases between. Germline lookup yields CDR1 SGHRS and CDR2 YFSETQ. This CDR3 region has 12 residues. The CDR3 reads CASSPRADTQYF. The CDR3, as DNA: TGCGCCAGCAGCCCCAGGGCAGATACGCAGTATTTT.

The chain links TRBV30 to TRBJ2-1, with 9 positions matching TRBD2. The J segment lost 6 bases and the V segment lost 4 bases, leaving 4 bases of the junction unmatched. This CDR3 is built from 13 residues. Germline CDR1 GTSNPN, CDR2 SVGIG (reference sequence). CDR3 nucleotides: TGTGCCTGGAATAGCGGGGGCTTCAATGAGCAGTTCTTC. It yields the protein CAWNSGGFNEQFF.

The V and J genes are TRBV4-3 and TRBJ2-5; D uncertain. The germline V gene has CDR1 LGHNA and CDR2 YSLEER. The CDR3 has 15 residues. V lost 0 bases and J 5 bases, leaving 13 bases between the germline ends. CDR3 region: CASSQEGRAGETQYF. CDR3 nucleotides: TGCGCCAGCAGCCAAGAGGGCCGCGCTGGGGAGACCCAGTACTTC.

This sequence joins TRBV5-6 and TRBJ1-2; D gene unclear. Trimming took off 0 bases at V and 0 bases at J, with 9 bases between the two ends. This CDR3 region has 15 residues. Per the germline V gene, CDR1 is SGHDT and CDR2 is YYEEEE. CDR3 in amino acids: CASSLGPGTNYGYTF. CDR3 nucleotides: TGTGCCAGCAGCTTGGGTCCGGGAACTAACTATGGCTACACCTTC. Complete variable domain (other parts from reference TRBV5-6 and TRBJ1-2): DAGVTQSPTHLIKTRGQQVTLRCSPKSGHDTVSWYQQALGQGPQFIFQYYEEEERQRGNFPDRFSGHQFPNYSSELNVNALLLGDSALYLCASSLGPGTNYGYTFGSGTRLTVV.

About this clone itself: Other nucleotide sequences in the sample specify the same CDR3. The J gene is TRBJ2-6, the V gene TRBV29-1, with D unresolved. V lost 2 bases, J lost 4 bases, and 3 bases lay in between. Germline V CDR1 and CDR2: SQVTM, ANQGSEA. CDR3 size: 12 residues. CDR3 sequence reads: CSVESGANVLTF. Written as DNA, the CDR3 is TGCAGCGTTGAATCCGGGGCCAACGTCCTGACTTTC.

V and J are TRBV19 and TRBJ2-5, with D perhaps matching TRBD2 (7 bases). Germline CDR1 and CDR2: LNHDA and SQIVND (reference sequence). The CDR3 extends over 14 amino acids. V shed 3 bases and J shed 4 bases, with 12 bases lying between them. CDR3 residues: CASSIGGAVETQYF. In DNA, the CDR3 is TGTGCCAGTAGTATTGGGGGGGCGGTAGAGACCCAGTACTTC.

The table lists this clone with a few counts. The chain's CDR3 is CAWSEGASQPQHF. In nucleotides, the CDR3 is TGTGCCTGGAGTGAGGGGGCCAGCCAGCCCCAGCATTTT. The chain recombines TRBV30 with TRBJ1-5; 7 nucleotides agree with TRBD1. The V gene's germline CDR1 is GTSNPN and CDR2 SVGIG (reference sequence). CDR3 size: 13 residues. J lost 7 bases, V lost 1 base, and 4 bases had no gene match.

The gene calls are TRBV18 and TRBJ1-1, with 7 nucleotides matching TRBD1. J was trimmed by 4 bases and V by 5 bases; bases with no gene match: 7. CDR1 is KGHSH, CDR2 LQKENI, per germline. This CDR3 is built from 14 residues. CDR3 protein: CASSSGGRSTEAFF. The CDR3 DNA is TGTGCCAGCTCATCAGGGGGAAGAAGCACTGAAGCTTTCTTT.

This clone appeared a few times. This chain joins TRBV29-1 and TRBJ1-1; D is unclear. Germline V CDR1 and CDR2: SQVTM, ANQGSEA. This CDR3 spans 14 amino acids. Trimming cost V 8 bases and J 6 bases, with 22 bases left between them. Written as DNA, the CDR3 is TGCAGCACTCCCGGGGATGTAGGGTTCTCTGAAGCTTTCTTT. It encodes CSTPGDVGFSEAFF.

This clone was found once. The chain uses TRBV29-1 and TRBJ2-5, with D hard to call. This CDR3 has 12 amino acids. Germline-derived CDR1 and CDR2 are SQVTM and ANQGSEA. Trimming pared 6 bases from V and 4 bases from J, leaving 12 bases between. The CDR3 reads CSVQRTGETQYF. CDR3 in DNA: TGCAGCGTCCAGAGGACGGGAGAGACCCAGTACTTC.

The CDR3 spells CSVTGDGNQPQHF. CDR3 DNA: TGCAGCGTGACAGGGGATGGCAATCAGCCCCAGCATTTT. The gene calls are TRBV29-1 and TRBJ1-5; 8 bases are shared with TRBD1. The V and J ends lost 6 bases and 2 bases, in that order; junction bases with no gene match: 3. CDR1 is SQVTM and CDR2 is ANQGSEA in the germline V gene. The CDR3 length is 13 residues.

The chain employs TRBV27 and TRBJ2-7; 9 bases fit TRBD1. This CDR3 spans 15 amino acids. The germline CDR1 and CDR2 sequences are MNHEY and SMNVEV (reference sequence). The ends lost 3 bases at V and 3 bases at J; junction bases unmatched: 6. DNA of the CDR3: TGTGCCAGCAGTTTCGGGACAGGGAACAACTACGAGCAGTACTTC. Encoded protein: CASSFGTGNNYEQYF.

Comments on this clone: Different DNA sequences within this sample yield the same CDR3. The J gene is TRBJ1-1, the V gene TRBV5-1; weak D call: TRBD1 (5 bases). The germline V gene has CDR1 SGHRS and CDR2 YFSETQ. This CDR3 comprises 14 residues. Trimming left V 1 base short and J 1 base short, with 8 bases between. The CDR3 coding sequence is TGCGCCAGCAGCTTGAGGGGACCGAACACTGAAGCTTTCTTT. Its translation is CASSLRGPNTEAFF.

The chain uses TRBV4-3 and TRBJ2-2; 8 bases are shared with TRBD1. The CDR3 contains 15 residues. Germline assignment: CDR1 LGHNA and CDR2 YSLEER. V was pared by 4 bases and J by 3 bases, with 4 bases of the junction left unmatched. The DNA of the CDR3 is TGCGCCAGCAGCCCGGGACAGGCGTACACCGGGGAGCTGTTTTTT. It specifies CASSPGQAYTGELFF.

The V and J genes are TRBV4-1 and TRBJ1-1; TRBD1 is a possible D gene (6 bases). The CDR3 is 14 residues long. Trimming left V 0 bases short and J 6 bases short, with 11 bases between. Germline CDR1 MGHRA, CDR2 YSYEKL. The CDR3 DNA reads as TGCGCCAGCAGCCAAGATCAGGGGATCGCTGAAGCTTTCTTT. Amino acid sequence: CASSQDQGIAEAFF.

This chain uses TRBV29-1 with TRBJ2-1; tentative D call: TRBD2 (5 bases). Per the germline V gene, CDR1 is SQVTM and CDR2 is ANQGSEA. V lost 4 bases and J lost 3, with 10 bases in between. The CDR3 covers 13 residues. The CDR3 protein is CSVGSGLYNEQFF. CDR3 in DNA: TGCAGCGTTGGGTCAGGACTCTACAATGAGCAGTTCTTC.

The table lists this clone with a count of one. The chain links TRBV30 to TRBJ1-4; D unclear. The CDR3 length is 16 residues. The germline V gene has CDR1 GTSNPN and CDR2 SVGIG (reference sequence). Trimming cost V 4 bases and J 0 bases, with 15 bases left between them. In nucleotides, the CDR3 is TGTGCCTGGAAGGCTGAACGTGGATCAACTAATGAAAAACTGTTTTTT. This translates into CAWKAERGSTNEKLFF.

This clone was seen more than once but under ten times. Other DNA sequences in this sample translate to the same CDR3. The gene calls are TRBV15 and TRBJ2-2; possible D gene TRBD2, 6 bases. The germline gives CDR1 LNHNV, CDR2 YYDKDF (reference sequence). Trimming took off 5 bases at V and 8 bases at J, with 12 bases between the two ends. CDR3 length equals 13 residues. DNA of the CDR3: TGTGCCACCAGCTCCCGCGGGGCAGGGGAGCTGTTTTTT. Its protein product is CATSSRGAGELFF.

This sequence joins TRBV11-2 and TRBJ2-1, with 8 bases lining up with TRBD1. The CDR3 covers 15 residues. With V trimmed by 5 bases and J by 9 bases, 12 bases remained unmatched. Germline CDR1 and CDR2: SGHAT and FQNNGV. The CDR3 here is CASSPPGRGLGEQFF. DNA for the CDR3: TGTGCCAGCAGCCCCCCGGGCAGGGGGCTGGGTGAGCAGTTCTTC.

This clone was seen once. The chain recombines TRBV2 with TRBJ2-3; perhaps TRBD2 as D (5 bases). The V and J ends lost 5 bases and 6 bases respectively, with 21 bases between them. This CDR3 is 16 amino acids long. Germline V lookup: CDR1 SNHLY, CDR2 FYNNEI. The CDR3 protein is CASSPITGYESDTQYF. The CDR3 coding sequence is TGTGCCAGCAGTCCCATTACGGGGTACGAGTCGGATACGCAGTATTTT.